Presented here are 25 T cell receptor beta chains from one specimen sequenced in a study of T cell changes during pregnancy in multiple sclerosis. Sequencing used immunoSEQ multiplex PCR; TCRdb keeps in-frame clones, though not all of them. This repertoire shows 55,000 or so clones, 90% found once; its top ten account for 0.58%. The source material was CD4+ T cells from peripheral blood mononuclear cells, sampled in the first trimester of pregnancy. Every receptor here comes from a female donor with multiple sclerosis, enrolled in a pregnancy study.

The CDR3 sequence is CASSVRGQGNQPQHF. Written as DNA, the CDR3 is TGTGCCAGCAGTGTCAGGGGACAGGGGAATCAGCCCCAGCATTTT. The rearrangement uses TRBV2 and TRBJ1-5; 10 bases fit TRBD1. The germline CDR1 and CDR2 sequences are SNHLY and FYNNEI. The CDR3 totals 15 residues. The ends lost 4 bases at V and 4 bases at J; junction bases unmatched: 4.

The chain recombines TRBV4-2 with TRBJ2-6; 7 bases match TRBD1. The germline V gene has CDR1 LGHNA and CDR2 YNFKEQ. CDR3 length: 17 residues. Germline trimming cut 3 bases from V and 4 bases from J; bases unmatched to any gene: 9. The CDR3: CASSQSPTGTGANVLTF. For the CDR3, the DNA is TGTGCCAGCAGCCAGAGCCCGACAGGGACAGGGGCCAACGTCCTGACTTTC.

CDR3 coding DNA: TGTGCCAGCAGCTTAAACCCGACTTCGGGAGATACGCAGTATTTT. It is translated as CASSLNPTSGDTQYF. The rearrangement links TRBV7-6 to TRBJ2-3; no definite D call. The germline V gene encodes CDR1 SGHVS and CDR2 FNYEAQ. V was clipped by 2 bases and J by 5 bases, with 14 bases between them. This CDR3 is built from 15 residues.

In this sample, this clone turned up once. The rearrangement links TRBV7-2 to TRBJ2-1; D is undetermined. The CDR3 loop spans 15 amino acids. Germline V gives CDR1 SGHTA, CDR2 FQGNSA. V lost 1 base and J lost 2, with 9 bases in between. This chain's CDR3 is CASSLEGGAYNEQFF. The CDR3 DNA reads TGTGCCAGCAGCTTAGAAGGTGGAGCCTACAATGAGCAGTTCTTC.

This chain joins TRBV7-2 and TRBJ2-1, with 11 bases matching TRBD2. J lost 4 bases, V lost 5 bases, and 10 bases had no gene match. Germline V lookup: CDR1 SGHTA, CDR2 FQGNSA. This CDR3 is 17 amino acids long. CDR3 DNA: TGTGCCAGCAGCGCACTAGCGGGGGTCGCAACTTACAATGAGCAGTTCTTC. This codes for CASSALAGVATYNEQFF.

The V gene is TRBV15, the J gene TRBJ2-1; 9 bases are a match to TRBD2. Germline CDR1 is LNHNV and CDR2 is YYDKDF (reference sequence). This CDR3 contains 15 residues. The ends lost 0 bases at V and 7 bases at J; junction bases unmatched: 4. The CDR3 DNA sequence: TGTGCCACCAGCAGAGATCCCCTAGCGGGGAATGAGCAGTTCTTC. Translated: CATSRDPLAGNEQFF. Drawing the rest from reference TRBV15 and TRBJ2-1, the complete variable domain is DAMVIQNPRYQVTQFGKPVTLSCSQTLNHNVMYWYQQKSSQAPKLLFHYYDKDFNNEADTPDNFQSRRPNTSFCFLDIRSPGLGDTAMYLCATSRDPLAGNEQFFGPGTRLTVL.

The rearrangement joins TRBV5-1 to TRBJ2-5, with TRBD1 identical over 7 bases. The CDR3 has 14 residues. Germline values: CDR1 SGHRS, CDR2 YFSETQ. V gave up 4 bases and J gave up 5 bases; unmatched junction bases: 8. CDR3 residues: CASSPRTGLETQYF. In DNA, the CDR3 is TGCGCCAGCAGCCCGAGGACAGGTCTCGAGACCCAGTACTTC. Filled out from reference TRBV5-1 and TRBJ2-5, the complete variable domain reads KAGVTQTPRYLIKTRGQQVTLSCSPISGHRSVSWYQQTPGQGLQFLFEYFSETQRNKGNFPGRFSGRQFSNSRSEMNVSTLELGDSALYLCASSPRTGLETQYFGPGTRLLVL.

CDR3 nucleotide sequence: TGTGCCATCAGTGCGACAGGCGTTAATTACAATGAGCAGTTCTTC. Translation gives CAISATGVNYNEQFF. The V gene is TRBV10-3, the J gene TRBJ2-1; D perhaps matches TRBD1 (6 bases). Germline-derived CDR1 and CDR2 are ENHRY and SYGVKD. The CDR3 length is 15 residues. Trimming left V 4 bases short and J 4 bases short, with 14 bases between.

The chain has TRBV6-5 and TRBJ1-5; D is possibly TRBD1 (6 bases). The CDR3 sequence is 14 residues long. V lost 6 bases, J lost 7 bases, and 16 bases lay in between. Germline V gene lookup returns CDR1 MNHEY and CDR2 SVGAGI. The CDR3 spells CASRVDRLGQPQHF. The CDR3, as DNA: TGTGCCAGCAGGGTGGACAGACTGGGACAGCCCCAGCATTTT.

This chain joins TRBV29-1 and TRBJ1-2; D may be TRBD1 (6 bases). Trimming stripped 6 bases from V and 2 bases from J, with 13 bases between. This CDR3 is built from 13 residues. Per the germline V gene, CDR1 is SQVTM and CDR2 is ANQGSEA. CDR3 residues: CSVGQKLNYGYTF. The CDR3 DNA sequence: TGCAGCGTAGGACAGAAACTAAACTATGGCTACACCTTC.

The chain employs TRBV2 and TRBJ2-1, with 13 bases identical to TRBD2. After removal of 7 bases from V and 8 bases from J, the junction contained 17 bases not matched to a gene. CDR3 length equals 18 residues. The germline gives CDR1 SNHLY, CDR2 FYNNEI. The CDR3: CASIAVGLTSGRSDEQFF. Written as DNA, the CDR3 is TGTGCCAGCATAGCAGTGGGTCTGACTAGCGGGAGGTCTGATGAGCAGTTCTTC.

This chain connects TRBV21-1 to TRBJ2-3; the tabulated D call, TRBD2, remains unverified against the DNA. TRBV21-1 is a known pseudogene. The CDR3 totals 19 residues. CDR3 loop: CASSKKGPLAGDGTDTQYF. In DNA, the CDR3 is TGTGCCAGCAGCAAAAAGGGCCCTCTGGCGGGGGACGGCACAGATACGCAGTATTTT.

This clone turned up a few times. The chain joins TRBV19 to TRBJ1-1; no firm D call. Trimming cost V 3 bases and J 5 bases, with 16 bases left between them. The CDR3 spans 15 residues. Germline V lookup: CDR1 LNHDA, CDR2 SQIVND (reference sequence). The CDR3 here is CASSIWATSGTEAFF. The CDR3 coding sequence is TGTGCCAGTAGTATCTGGGCGACCTCGGGGACTGAAGCTTTCTTT.

The V gene is TRBV18, the J gene TRBJ2-2; possible D gene TRBD2, 6 bases. Germline CDR1 and CDR2: KGHSH and LQKENI. V lost 2 bases, J lost 6 bases, and 7 bases lay in between. The CDR3 length is 13 residues. The CDR3 here is CASSPGGAGELFF. The CDR3 nucleotides are TGTGCCAGCTCACCAGGAGGGGCCGGGGAGCTGTTTTTT.

This chain's CDR3 is CASTGYPGGNGYTF. The CDR3 DNA sequence: TGTGCCAGCACAGGTTATCCAGGGGGCAATGGCTACACCTTC. The chain is built from TRBV2 and TRBJ1-2; 8 positions agree with TRBD1. The CDR3 runs 14 residues. The V gene end was trimmed by 7 bases and the J gene end by 6 bases; junction bases not matched to a gene: 10. From germline, CDR1 is SNHLY and CDR2 FYNNEI.

V is TRBV5-1 and J is TRBJ2-3, with TRBD2 as a possible D gene (6 bases). Per germline, CDR1 SGHRS and CDR2 YFSETQ. The germline V and J ends were trimmed by 3 bases and 2 bases, with 13 bases remaining between them. This CDR3 is built from 15 residues. The CDR3 coding sequence is TGCGCCAGCAGCTCGGAGGGCAGATTCACAGATACGCAGTATTTT. It specifies CASSSEGRFTDTQYF.

The chain uses TRBV28 and TRBJ2-1, with 9 bases matching TRBD2. The CDR3 consists of 16 residues. Unmatched junction bases numbered 9, after V lost 5 bases and J lost 4 bases. The V gene's germline CDR1 is MDHEN and CDR2 SYDVKM. DNA for the CDR3: TGTGCCAGCAGTACCCCCCGCGGGAGGGGATACAATGAGCAGTTCTTC. Translating gives CASSTPRGRGYNEQFF.

V and J are TRBV7-8 and TRBJ1-1; 7 nucleotides line up with TRBD1. The V gene end was trimmed by 5 bases and the J gene end by 4 bases; junction bases not matched to a gene: 4. The CDR3 totals 13 residues. Germline CDR1 and CDR2: SGHVS and FQNEAQ. The CDR3 nucleotides are TGTGCCAGCAGCCTCGACAGGGCCACTGAAGCTTTCTTT. The encoded protein is CASSLDRATEAFF.

The chain carries TRBV12-5 and TRBJ1-5; TRBD1 matches 8 bases. CDR1 LGHNT and CDR2 FRNRAP come from the germline V gene. The CDR3 is 19 amino acids. V lost 7 bases to trimming and J lost 4 bases; unmatched junction nucleotides: 21. CDR3 region: CASAIITDRGYPINQPQHF. The DNA of the CDR3 is TGTGCTAGTGCCATCATAACCGACAGGGGTTACCCCATAAATCAGCCCCAGCATTTT.

The J gene is TRBJ2-2, the V gene TRBV28; 8 nucleotides line up with TRBD1. Germline CDR1 is MDHEN and CDR2 is SYDVKM. The CDR3 extends over 16 amino acids. V shed 6 bases and J 5 bases; nucleotides not matched to a gene: 11. The CDR3 sequence: CASSLPSRGLTGELFF. DNA of the CDR3: TGTGCCAGCAGCCTCCCCTCCAGGGGGCTGACCGGGGAGCTGTTTTTT.

The chain carries TRBV6-6 and TRBJ1-1; maybe TRBD1 (5 bases). Trimming removed 6 bases from V and 1 base from J, with 18 bases in between. There are 16 residues in the CDR3. Germline-derived CDR1 and CDR2 are MNHNY and SVGAGI (reference sequence). In nucleotides, the CDR3 is TGTGCCAGCAGACAAAGACAGCTTCAGTGGAACACTGAAGCTTTCTTT. Encoded protein: CASRQRQLQWNTEAFF.

The rearrangement joins TRBV27 to TRBJ2-1; D call uncertain. V was trimmed by 3 bases and J by 0 bases, leaving 9 bases between them. The CDR3 has 15 residues. CDR1 is MNHEY and CDR2 is SMNVEV in the germline V gene (reference sequence). CDR3 sequence: CASSLYGGSYNEQFF. Here the CDR3 DNA reads TGTGCCAGCAGTTTGTACGGCGGCTCCTACAATGAGCAGTTCTTC.

V and J are TRBV9 and TRBJ1-1; 8 nucleotides line up with TRBD1. The CDR3 is made up of 15 amino acids. The J segment lost 1 base and the V segment lost 4 bases, leaving 6 bases of the junction unmatched. Per the germline V gene, CDR1 is SGDLS and CDR2 is YYNGEE. The CDR3 DNA reads TGTGCCAGCAGCCCACGGACAGGGAAGAACACTGAAGCTTTCTTT. Translation gives CASSPRTGKNTEAFF.

V is TRBV2 and J is TRBJ2-5; 11 positions agree with TRBD2. Unmatched junction bases numbered 10, after V lost 7 bases and J lost 6 bases. Per the germline V gene, CDR1 is SNHLY and CDR2 is FYNNEI. The CDR3 extends over 15 amino acids. In DNA form, the CDR3 reads TGTGCCAGCAATCTAGCGGGGGGCCGCGGGAAGACCCAGTACTTC. Protein sequence: CASNLAGGRGKTQYF. The full variable domain, rest sourced from reference TRBV2 and TRBJ2-5, is EPEVTQTPSHQVTQMGQEVILRCVPISNHLYFYWYRQILGQKVEFLVSFYNNEISEKSEIFDDQFSVERPDGSNFTLKIRSTKLEDSAMYFCASNLAGGRGKTQYFGPGTRLLVL.

The V and J genes are TRBV25-1 and TRBJ1-2; a weak D match, TRBD1 (5 bases). The length of the CDR3 is 13 residues. The V end lost 4 bases, the J end lost 4 bases, and 10 bases lay between the germline ends. Germline values: CDR1 MGHDK, CDR2 SYGVNS. The CDR3 DNA reads as TGTGCCAGCAGTGTAACAGGCGTCTATGGCTACACCTTC. It translates to CASSVTGVYGYTF.